The 31 T cell receptor beta chains given below trace back to one sample, sequenced in a study of beta chain features in type 1 diabetes (dated by TCRdb to the late 2010s). The protocol used for the library was the immunoSEQ multiplex PCR assay. The entire amount of isolated RNA was reverse transcribed using the High Capacity cDNA Reverse Transcription Kit, so the sequenced TCRB transcripts were expressed ones. TCRdb carries this immuneACCESS record with in-frame sequences only. Its versions omit some clonotypes, under half of them owing to an unresolved V gene in the studies checked, with the rest unexplained. This sample has roughly 450,000 clones in its table, and about an eighth of those were observed once. Over 0.035% of the sample lies in the top ten. What was sequenced was naive CD4+ T cells from blood. In the paper's terms, the cell subset or site label means: true naive CD4+ T cells. Receptor source: a woman between 18 and 29 years old in good health.

The sample holds a few counts of this clone. The J gene is TRBJ2-5, the V gene TRBV11-1; D is unresolved. V dropped 2 bases and J dropped 0 bases, with 7 bases sitting between them. Germline V lookup: CDR1 SGHAT, CDR2 FQDESV (reference sequence). This CDR3 is built from 14 residues. The DNA of the CDR3 is TGTGCCAGCAGCTTACTGGGTCACCAAGAGACCCAGTACTTC. It encodes CASSLLGHQETQYF.

This clone was recorded a few times. V gene TRBV7-2 combines with J gene TRBJ2-4; 10 bases map to TRBD2. The CDR3 is 15 residues long. The V gene end was trimmed by 4 bases and the J gene end by 6 bases; junction bases not matched to a gene: 6. The germline V gene has CDR1 SGHTA and CDR2 FQGNSA. Here the CDR3 reads CASSSTSGAINIQYF. The CDR3 region has the DNA TGTGCCAGCAGCTCAACTAGCGGGGCAATAAACATTCAGTACTTC.

The chain links TRBV5-4 to TRBJ1-1; D unclear. This CDR3 comprises 13 residues. Germline V gene data show CDR1 as SGHNT and CDR2 as YYREEE (reference sequence). The germline V and J ends were trimmed by 3 bases and 1 base, with 7 bases remaining between them. CDR3 DNA sequence: TGTGCCAGCAGCTCCGCAGAGAACACTGAAGCTTTCTTT. Translating it yields CASSSAENTEAFF. The variable domain in full, with the rest retrieved from reference TRBV5-4 and TRBJ1-1, is ETGVTQSPTHLIKTRGQQVTLRCSSQSGHNTVSWYQQALGQGPQFIFQYYREEENGRGNFPPRFSGLQFPNYSSELNVNALELDDSALYLCASSSAENTEAFFGQGTRLTVV.

There are a few counts of this clone. This clone may be a read error of a much larger clone one base away. The chain uses TRBV14 and TRBJ2-5; D gene ambiguous. Per the germline V gene, CDR1 is SGHDN and CDR2 is FVKESK. The ends were cut back, 0 bases at V and 5 bases at J, with 1 base in the middle. This CDR3 is built from 11 residues. The CDR3 loop reads CASSQDETQYF. The CDR3 nucleotides read TGTGCCAGCAGCCAAGACGAGACCCAGTACTTC.

The gene calls are TRBV7-3 and TRBJ2-7; 7 nucleotides align to TRBD2. The germline V gene encodes CDR1 SGHTA and CDR2 FQGTGA. V lost 2 bases, J lost 3 bases, and 7 bases stayed unmatched. The CDR3 has 15 amino acids. This chain's CDR3 is CASSLGPAGYYEQYF. CDR3 sequence (DNA): TGTGCCAGCAGCTTAGGTCCAGCGGGATACTACGAGCAGTACTTC.

This sequence joins TRBV15 and TRBJ1-1; unclear D gene. The CDR3 length is 14 residues. Germline values: CDR1 LNHNV, CDR2 YYDKDF (reference sequence). V lost 5 bases to trimming and J lost 2 bases, with 12 bases between them. The CDR3 DNA reads as TGTGCCACCAGCCGGGGTGGGCAAAACACTGAAGCTTTCTTT. Translating it yields CATSRGGQNTEAFF. Full variable domain (rest looked up from reference TRBV15 and TRBJ1-1): DAMVIQNPRYQVTQFGKPVTLSCSQTLNHNVMYWYQQKSSQAPKLLFHYYDKDFNNEADTPDNFQSRRPNTSFCFLDIRSPGLGDTAMYLCATSRGGQNTEAFFGQGTRLTVV.

The gene calls are TRBV7-2 and TRBJ1-2, with TRBD1 identical over 7 bases. Trimming removed 3 bases from V and 4 bases from J; junction bases left unmatched: 5. The germline V gene has CDR1 SGHTA and CDR2 FQGNSA. The CDR3 runs to 14 residues. Here the CDR3 reads CASSLQGQSYGYTF. The CDR3 DNA follows: TGTGCCAGCAGCTTGCAGGGACAGAGCTATGGCTACACCTTC. The full variable domain, completed using reference TRBV7-2 and TRBJ1-2, is GAGVSQSPSNKVTEKGKDVELRCDPISGHTALYWYRQSLGQGLEFLIYFQGNSAPDKSGLPSDRFSAERTGGSVSTLTIQRTQQEDSAVYLCASSLQGQSYGYTFGSGTRLTVV.

The chain uses TRBV7-9 and TRBJ2-7, with D perhaps TRBD2 (5 bases). Germline CDR1 is SEHNR and CDR2 is FQNEAQ (reference sequence). The CDR3 sequence is 12 residues long. V dropped 5 bases and J dropped 5 bases, with 10 bases sitting between them. In DNA form, the CDR3 reads TGTGCCAGCAGCCAGCGGTCCGACGAGCAGTACGTC. Residues: CASSQRSDEQYV.

The rearrangement links TRBV11-1 to TRBJ2-7, with D possibly matching TRBD1 (6 bases). The V end lost 2 bases, the J end lost 4 bases, and 15 bases lay between the germline ends. Germline V gene lookup returns CDR1 SGHAT and CDR2 FQDESV (reference sequence). The CDR3 extends over 15 amino acids. The chain's CDR3 is CASSLRSQGWYEQYF. CDR3 DNA sequence: TGTGCCAGCAGCTTAAGGTCGCAGGGGTGGTACGAGCAGTACTTC.

This clone was observed a few times. V gene TRBV5-6 combines with J gene TRBJ1-1, with D unresolved. The V end lost 4 bases, the J end lost 1 base, and 20 bases lay between the germline ends. Germline CDR1 SGHDT, CDR2 YYEEEE. The CDR3 spans 17 residues. This CDR3 reads CASSTSRVLDANTEAFF. The CDR3 coding sequence is TGTGCCAGCAGCACTTCCCGGGTCCTGGATGCGAACACTGAAGCTTTCTTT. The full variable domain, its missing parts supplied by reference TRBV5-6 and TRBJ1-1, is DAGVTQSPTHLIKTRGQQVTLRCSPKSGHDTVSWYQQALGQGPQFIFQYYEEEERQRGNFPDRFSGHQFPNYSSELNVNALLLGDSALYLCASSTSRVLDANTEAFFGQGTRLTVV.

This clone occurred a few times. CDR3 residues: CASSLVATGRQRSNEKLFF. In nucleotides, the CDR3 is TGTGCCAGCAGCTTAGTCGCGACAGGGAGGCAGCGCTCTAATGAAAAACTGTTTTTT. The chain joins TRBV7-9 to TRBJ1-4; 7 bases are a match to TRBD1. CDR1 and CDR2 (germline): SEHNR, FQNEAQ (reference sequence). This CDR3 spans 19 amino acids. V lost 1 base to trimming and J lost 3 bases; unmatched junction nucleotides: 14.

This clone came up a few times. The J gene is TRBJ2-3, the V gene TRBV5-4; the match to TRBD2 covers 7 bases. The ends lost 3 bases at V and 4 bases at J; junction bases unmatched: 5. The germline V gene encodes CDR1 SGHNT and CDR2 YYREEE (reference sequence). CDR3 length: 14 amino acids. The CDR3 nucleotides are TGTGCCAGCAGCTCGACTAGCAGCTCAGATACGCAGTATTTT. Translation gives CASSSTSSSDTQYF.

The chain carries TRBV4-2 and TRBJ2-3; no clear D gene. The germline gives CDR1 LGHNA, CDR2 YNFKEQ. V was clipped by 4 bases and J by 0 bases, with 11 bases between them. This CDR3 region has 15 residues. CDR3 bases: TGTGCCAGCAGCCCAGCCCAGGCTAGCACAGATACGCAGTATTTT. It is translated as CASSPAQASTDTQYF.

The chain combines TRBV5-6 with TRBJ2-1; TRBD1 matches 9 bases. V trimming: 0 bases; J trimming: 4 bases; junction bases outside the gene matches: 5. From germline, CDR1 is SGHDT and CDR2 YYEEEE. The CDR3 has 16 amino acids. The DNA of the CDR3 is TGTGCCAGCAGCTTGGCGGTGGGACAGGGATACAATGAGCAGTTCTTC. As protein: CASSLAVGQGYNEQFF.

The chain uses TRBV29-1 and TRBJ1-5; TRBD1 agrees at 7 bases. The CDR3 consists of 13 residues. The germline gives CDR1 SQVTM, CDR2 ANQGSEA. V dropped 4 bases and J dropped 2; count of bases not matched to a gene: 2. The CDR3 DNA reads TGCAGCGTTGGAACAGGGGGCAATCAGCCCCAGCATTTT. Translating it yields CSVGTGGNQPQHF.

A remark on this clone: The sample carries other DNA sequences with the same CDR3. The chain combines TRBV2 with TRBJ1-1; no definite D call. Trimming removed 6 bases from V and 1 base from J, with 3 bases in between. Germline V gives CDR1 SNHLY, CDR2 FYNNEI. The CDR3 is 11 amino acids. DNA for the CDR3: TGTGCCAGCAGAAGGAACACTGAAGCTTTCTTT. Residues: CASRRNTEAFF.

This chain connects TRBV9 to TRBJ2-6; D may be TRBD1 (6 bases). In germline, CDR1 is SGDLS, CDR2 YYNGEE. Trimming removed 0 bases from V and 0 bases from J, with 10 bases in between. CDR3 size: 17 residues. CDR3: CASSVATGTSGANVLTF. CDR3 coding DNA: TGTGCCAGCAGCGTAGCGACAGGCACCTCTGGGGCCAACGTCCTGACTTTC.

This clone was seen more than once but under ten times. The sample has other DNA sequences that encode this CDR3 too. The chain joins TRBV9 to TRBJ2-1; 8 bases fit TRBD2. The CDR3 is made up of 15 amino acids. Germline-derived CDR1 and CDR2 are SGDLS and YYNGEE. The V gene end was trimmed by 0 bases and the J gene end by 2 bases; junction bases not matched to a gene: 1. The CDR3 protein is CASSVAGGTYNEQFF. CDR3 sequence (DNA): TGTGCCAGCAGCGTAGCGGGGGGGACCTACAATGAGCAGTTCTTC. Together with reference TRBV9 and TRBJ2-1, the CDR3 gives the full variable domain: DSGVTQTPKHLITATGQRVTLRCSPRSGDLSVYWYQQSLDQGLQFLIQYYNGEERAKGNILERFSAQQFPDLHSELNLSSLELGDSALYFCASSVAGGTYNEQFFGPGTRLTVL.

This clone was detected only a few times. V and J are TRBV29-1 and TRBJ2-7, with 7 nucleotides matching TRBD1. Trimming at V came to 3 bases and at J to 0 bases, leaving 5 bases not matched to a gene. CDR3 size: 14 residues. CDR1 is SQVTM and CDR2 is ANQGSEA in the germline V gene. CDR3 nucleotide sequence: TGCAGCGTTGAGACAGGGTGGCCCTCCTACGAGCAGTACGTC. It encodes CSVETGWPSYEQYV.

This rearrangement joins TRBV9 to TRBJ2-7, with 7 nucleotides matching TRBD2. CDR3 length equals 15 residues. Trimming at V came to 2 bases and at J to 2 bases, leaving 7 bases not matched to a gene. Germline V gene lookup returns CDR1 SGDLS and CDR2 YYNGEE. This chain's CDR3 is CASSVQASGTYEQYF. CDR3 DNA: TGTGCCAGCAGCGTCCAGGCTAGCGGTACCTACGAGCAGTACTTC.

This chain connects TRBV2 to TRBJ2-1, with TRBD2 as a possible D gene (6 bases). The CDR3 consists of 14 residues. Germline lookup yields CDR1 SNHLY and CDR2 FYNNEI. V lost 5 bases and J 1 base, leaving 9 bases between the germline ends. CDR3 DNA sequence: TGTGCCAGCAGTCAGGAGGGGTCCTACAATGAGCAGTTCTTC. Its translation is CASSQEGSYNEQFF. The full variable domain, in which reference TRBV2 and TRBJ2-1 provide the parts outside the CDR3, is EPEVTQTPSHQVTQMGQEVILRCVPISNHLYFYWYRQILGQKVEFLVSFYNNEISEKSEIFDDQFSVERPDGSNFTLKIRSTKLEDSAMYFCASSQEGSYNEQFFGPGTRLTVL.

CDR3 in amino acids: CASSVAGGHRTQYF. The DNA for the CDR3 is TGTGCCAGCAGCGTAGCAGGGGGTCACCGGACCCAGTACTTC. V usage is TRBV9 and J usage is TRBJ2-5; 7 bases map to TRBD1. The CDR3 is made up of 14 amino acids. With 0 bases clipped from V and 7 bases from J, the junction kept 6 bases outside the gene matches. Germline V gene sequence: CDR1 SGDLS, CDR2 YYNGEE.

This clone was seen more than once but under ten times. The chain recombines TRBV21-1 with TRBJ2-7; the D call TRBD1 from the table was never checked on the DNA. TRBV21-1 is an annotated pseudogene. The CDR3 has 15 amino acids. The CDR3 DNA is TGTGCCAGCAGCAAAGCAGGGGGCAGTTGCTACGAGCAGTACGTC. This translates into CASSKAGGSCYEQYV.

The V gene is TRBV2, the J gene TRBJ1-2; D unclear. The V gene lost 6 bases and the J gene lost 0 bases, with 5 bases spanning the gap. The CDR3 loop spans 12 amino acids. The germline CDR1 and CDR2 sequences are SNHLY and FYNNEI. Here the CDR3 reads CASRNTNYGYTF. The CDR3, as DNA: TGTGCCAGCAGGAATACTAACTATGGCTACACCTTC.

This clone came up many times. This chain connects TRBV28 to TRBJ2-4; maybe TRBD2 (5 bases). V lost 7 bases to trimming and J lost 0 bases, with 13 bases between them. The CDR3 covers 15 residues. Germline CDR1 is MDHEN and CDR2 is SYDVKM. CDR3 residues: CASTPPRGAKNIQYF. The CDR3 nucleotides are TGTGCCAGCACACCCCCCCGGGGAGCCAAAAACATTCAGTACTTC.

The chain is built from TRBV6-5 and TRBJ2-6, with no clear D. V lost 0 bases, J lost 2 bases, and 5 bases lay in between. The CDR3 is 15 residues long. Germline loops: CDR1 MNHEY, CDR2 SVGAGI. CDR3: CASSYSSAGANVLTF. The CDR3 DNA reads TGTGCCAGCAGTTACTCGAGCGCTGGGGCCAACGTCCTGACTTTC.

V gene TRBV7-2 combines with J gene TRBJ2-5; no definite D call. This CDR3 comprises 12 residues. Germline CDR1 is SGHTA and CDR2 is FQGNSA. V was pared by 7 bases and J by 2 bases, with 8 bases between. The CDR3 sequence: CASTQSQETQYF. Written as DNA, the CDR3 is TGTGCCAGCACACAGAGTCAAGAGACCCAGTACTTC.

V and J are TRBV7-2 and TRBJ2-7; D not certain. Looked up from germline, CDR1 is SGHTA and CDR2 is FQGNSA. V was pared by 1 base and J by 0 bases, with 7 bases between. CDR3 length: 14 residues. Written as DNA, the CDR3 is TGTGCCAGCAGCTTAGTTGCCAACTCCTACGAGCAGTACTTC. This sequence encodes CASSLVANSYEQYF.

The chain recombines TRBV9 with TRBJ2-5, with D possibly TRBD1 on 5 matching bases. The CDR3 extends over 13 amino acids. V lost 0 bases, J lost 5 bases, and 8 bases lay in between. CDR1 and CDR2 (germline): SGDLS, YYNGEE. CDR3 in DNA: TGTGCCAGCAGCGTAGGGGGCTGGGAGACCCAGTACTTC. This gives the protein CASSVGGWETQYF.

The chain combines TRBV29-1 with TRBJ2-3; weak D call: TRBD1 (5 bases). Trimming took 3 bases from V and 4 from J, leaving 11 bases between them. Germline CDR1 SQVTM, CDR2 ANQGSEA. The CDR3 runs 13 residues. This CDR3 reads CSVDGRASDTQYF. CDR3 sequence (DNA): TGCAGCGTTGACGGCAGGGCCTCAGATACGCAGTATTTT.

This clone has just a few counts. The chain has TRBV29-1 and TRBJ2-6; 8 bases match TRBD1. This CDR3 region has 14 residues. Per the germline V gene, CDR1 is SQVTM and CDR2 is ANQGSEA. The J segment lost 2 bases and the V segment lost 7 bases, leaving 4 bases of the junction unmatched. The CDR3 loop reads CSARQGPGANVLTF. In DNA form, the CDR3 reads TGCAGCGCCCGACAGGGGCCTGGGGCCAACGTCCTGACTTTC.